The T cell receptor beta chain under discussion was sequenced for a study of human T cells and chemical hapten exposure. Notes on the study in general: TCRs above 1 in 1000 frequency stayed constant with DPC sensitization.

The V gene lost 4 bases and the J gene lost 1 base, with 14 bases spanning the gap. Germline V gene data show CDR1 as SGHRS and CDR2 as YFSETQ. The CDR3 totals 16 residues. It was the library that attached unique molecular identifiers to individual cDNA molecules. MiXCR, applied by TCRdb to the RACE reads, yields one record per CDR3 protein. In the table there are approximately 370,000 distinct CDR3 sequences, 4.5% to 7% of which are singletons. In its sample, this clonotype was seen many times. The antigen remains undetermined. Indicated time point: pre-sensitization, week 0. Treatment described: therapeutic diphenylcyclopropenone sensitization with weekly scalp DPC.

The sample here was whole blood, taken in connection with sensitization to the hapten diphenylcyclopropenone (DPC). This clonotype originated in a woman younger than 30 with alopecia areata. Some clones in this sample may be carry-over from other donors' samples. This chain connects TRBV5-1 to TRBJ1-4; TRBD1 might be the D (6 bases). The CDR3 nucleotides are TGCGCCAGCAGCCTGGAGGGACATCTAACTAATGAAAAACTGTTTTTT. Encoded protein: CASSLEGHLTNEKLFF. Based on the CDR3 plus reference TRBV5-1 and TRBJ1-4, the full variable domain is KAGVTQTPRYLIKTRGQQVTLSCSPISGHRSVSWYQQTPGQGLQFLFEYFSETQRNKGNFPGRFSGRQFSNSRSEMNVSTLELGDSALYLCASSLEGHLTNEKLFFGSGTQLSVL.